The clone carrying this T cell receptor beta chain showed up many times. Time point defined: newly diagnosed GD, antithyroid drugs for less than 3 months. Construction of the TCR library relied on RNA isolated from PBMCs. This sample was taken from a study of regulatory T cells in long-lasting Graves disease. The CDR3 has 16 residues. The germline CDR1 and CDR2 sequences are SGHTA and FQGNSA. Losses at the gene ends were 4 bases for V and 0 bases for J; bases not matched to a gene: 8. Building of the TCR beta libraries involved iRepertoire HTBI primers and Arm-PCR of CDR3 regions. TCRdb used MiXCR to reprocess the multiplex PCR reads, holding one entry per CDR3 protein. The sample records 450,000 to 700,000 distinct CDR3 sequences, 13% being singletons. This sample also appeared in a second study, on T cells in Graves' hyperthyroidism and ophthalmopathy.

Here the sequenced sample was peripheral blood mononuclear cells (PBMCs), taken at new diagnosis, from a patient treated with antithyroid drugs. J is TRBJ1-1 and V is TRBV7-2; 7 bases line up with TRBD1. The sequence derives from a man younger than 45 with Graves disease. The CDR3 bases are TGTGCCAGCAGCTCCAGACGGGACAGCATGAACACTGAAGCTTTCTTT. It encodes CASSSRRDSMNTEAFF.